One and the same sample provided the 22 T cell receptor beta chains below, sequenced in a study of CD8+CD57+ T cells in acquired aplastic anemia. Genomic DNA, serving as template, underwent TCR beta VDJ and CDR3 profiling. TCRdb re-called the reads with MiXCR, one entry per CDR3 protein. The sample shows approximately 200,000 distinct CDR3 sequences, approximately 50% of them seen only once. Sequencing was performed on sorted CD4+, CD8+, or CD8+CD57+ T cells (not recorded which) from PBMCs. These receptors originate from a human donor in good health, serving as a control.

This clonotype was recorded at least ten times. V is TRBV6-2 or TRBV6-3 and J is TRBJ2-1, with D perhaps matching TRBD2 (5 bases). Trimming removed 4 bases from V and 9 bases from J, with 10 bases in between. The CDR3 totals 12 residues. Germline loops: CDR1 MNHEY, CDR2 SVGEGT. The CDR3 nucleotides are TGTGCCAGCAGTTTACGGGGTGGTGAGCAGTTCTTC. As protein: CASSLRGGEQFF.

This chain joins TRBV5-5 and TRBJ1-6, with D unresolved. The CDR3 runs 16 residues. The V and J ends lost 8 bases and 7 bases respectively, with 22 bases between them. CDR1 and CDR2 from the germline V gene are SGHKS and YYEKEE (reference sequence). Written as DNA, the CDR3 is TGTGCCAGAATCCGGGGAGGAACCACGGCAAATTCACCCCTCCACTTT. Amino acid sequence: CARIRGGTTANSPLHF.

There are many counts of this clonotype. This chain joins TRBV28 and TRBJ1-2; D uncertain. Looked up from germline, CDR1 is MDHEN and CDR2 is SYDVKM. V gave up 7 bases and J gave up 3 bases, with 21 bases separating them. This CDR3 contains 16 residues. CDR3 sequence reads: CASTTMAWRHYYGYTF. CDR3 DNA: TGTGCCAGCACCACTATGGCGTGGAGGCACTACTATGGCTACACCTTC.

CDR3 nucleotides: TGTGCCAGCAGCCGTAGGGTCGGACAGGGGGGGCGCGAAAAACTGTTTTTT. This translates into CASSRRVGQGGREKLFF. The V and J genes are TRBV9 and TRBJ1-4; 10 bases fit TRBD1. Germline CDR1 is SGDLS and CDR2 is YYNGEE. The trim removed 4 bases at V and 8 bases at J, leaving 14 bases unmatched. The CDR3 extends over 17 amino acids.

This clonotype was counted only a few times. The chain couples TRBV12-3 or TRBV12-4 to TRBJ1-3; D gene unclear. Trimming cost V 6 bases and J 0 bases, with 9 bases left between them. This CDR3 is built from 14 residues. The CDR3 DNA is TGTGCCAGCAGGACGCGGAACTCTGGAAACACCATATATTTT. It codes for CASRTRNSGNTIYF.

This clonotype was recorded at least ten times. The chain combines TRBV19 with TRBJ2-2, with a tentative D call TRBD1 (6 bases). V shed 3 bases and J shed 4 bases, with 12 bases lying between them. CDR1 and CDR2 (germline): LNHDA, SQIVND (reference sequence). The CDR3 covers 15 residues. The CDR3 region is CASSIRGFGTGELFF. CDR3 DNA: TGTGCCAGTAGTATTAGGGGGTTTGGCACCGGGGAGCTGTTTTTT. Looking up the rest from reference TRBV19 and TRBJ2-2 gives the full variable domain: DGGITQSPKYLFRKEGQNVTLSCEQNLNHDAMYWYRQDPGQGLRLIYYSQIVNDFQKGDIAEGYSVSREKKESFPLTVTSAQKNPTAFYLCASSIRGFGTGELFFGEGSRLTVL.

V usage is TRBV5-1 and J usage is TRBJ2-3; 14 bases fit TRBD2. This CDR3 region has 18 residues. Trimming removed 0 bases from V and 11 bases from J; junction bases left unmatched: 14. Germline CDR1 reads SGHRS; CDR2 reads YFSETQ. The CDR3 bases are TGCGCCAGCAGCTTGGATGCGGCCGGGACTAGCGGGGGTGGTGAGCAGTATTTT. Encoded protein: CASSLDAAGTSGGGEQYF.

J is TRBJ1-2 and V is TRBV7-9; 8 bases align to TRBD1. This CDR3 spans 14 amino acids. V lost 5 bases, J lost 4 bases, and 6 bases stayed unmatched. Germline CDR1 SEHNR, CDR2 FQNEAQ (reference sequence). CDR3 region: CASSGQGAGYGYTF. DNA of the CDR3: TGTGCCAGCAGCGGACAGGGTGCGGGCTATGGCTACACCTTC.

The CDR3 sequence: CASSVAGLLYGYTF. The CDR3 nucleotides read TGTGCCAGCAGCGTAGCTGGCCTACTCTATGGCTACACCTTC. V and J are TRBV9 and TRBJ1-2; D call uncertain. Germline values: CDR1 SGDLS, CDR2 YYNGEE. The CDR3 length is 14 residues. V lost 0 bases, J lost 4 bases, and 10 bases lay in between.

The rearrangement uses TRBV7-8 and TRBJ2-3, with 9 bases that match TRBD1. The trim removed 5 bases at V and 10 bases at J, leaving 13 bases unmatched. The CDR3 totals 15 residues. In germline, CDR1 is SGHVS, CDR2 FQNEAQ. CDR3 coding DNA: TGTGCCAGCAGCACCTGGACAGGGGTCCGTCTGGCGCAGTATTTT. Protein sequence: CASSTWTGVRLAQYF. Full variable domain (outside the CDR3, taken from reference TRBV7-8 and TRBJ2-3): GAGVSQSPRYKVAKRGQDVALRCDPISGHVSLFWYQQALGQGPEFLTYFQNEAQLDKSGLPSDRFFAERPEGSVSTLKIQRTQQEDSAVYLCASSTWTGVRLAQYFGPGTRLTVL.

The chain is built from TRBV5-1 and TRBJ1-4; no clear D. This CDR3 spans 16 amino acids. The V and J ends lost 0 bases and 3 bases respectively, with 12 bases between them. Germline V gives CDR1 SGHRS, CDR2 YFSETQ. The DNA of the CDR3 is TGCGCCAGCAGCTTGGCCGTAAGCCAGTCTAATGAAAAACTGTTTTTT. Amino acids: CASSLAVSQSNEKLFF.

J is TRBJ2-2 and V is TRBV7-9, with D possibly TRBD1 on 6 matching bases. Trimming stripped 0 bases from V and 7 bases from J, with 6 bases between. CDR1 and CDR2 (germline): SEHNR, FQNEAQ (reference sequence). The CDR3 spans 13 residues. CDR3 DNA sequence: TGTGCCAGCAGCTTAGCAGGGGGCGGGGAGCTGTTTTTT. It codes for CASSLAGGGELFF.

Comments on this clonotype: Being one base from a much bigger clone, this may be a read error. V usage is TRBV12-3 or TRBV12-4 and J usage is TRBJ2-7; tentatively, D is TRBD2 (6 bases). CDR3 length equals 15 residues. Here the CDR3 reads CASSLGLGGLYGQYF. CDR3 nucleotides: TGTGCCAGCAGCCTCGGCCTGGGAGGACTTTACGGGCAGTACTTC.

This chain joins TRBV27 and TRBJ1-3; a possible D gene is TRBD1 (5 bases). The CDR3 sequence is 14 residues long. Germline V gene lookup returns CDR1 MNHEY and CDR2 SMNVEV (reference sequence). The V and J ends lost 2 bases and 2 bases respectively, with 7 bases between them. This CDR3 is CASSLRGAGNTIYF. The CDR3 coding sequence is TGTGCCAGCAGTTTACGGGGGGCTGGAAACACCATATATTTT.

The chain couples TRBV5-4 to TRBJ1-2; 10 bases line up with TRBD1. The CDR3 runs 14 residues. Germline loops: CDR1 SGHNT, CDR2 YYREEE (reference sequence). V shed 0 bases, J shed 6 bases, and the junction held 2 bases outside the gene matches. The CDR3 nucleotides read TGTGCCAGCAGCTTGGGGGGGACAGGGGATGGCTACACCTTC. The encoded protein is CASSLGGTGDGYTF.

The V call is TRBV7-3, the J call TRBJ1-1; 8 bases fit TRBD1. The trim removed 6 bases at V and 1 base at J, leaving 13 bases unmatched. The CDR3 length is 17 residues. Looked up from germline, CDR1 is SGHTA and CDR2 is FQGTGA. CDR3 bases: TGTGCCAGCAGTACGGGGGCAGGGGGCGCCCGGAACACTGAAGCTTTCTTT. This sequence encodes CASSTGAGGARNTEAFF.

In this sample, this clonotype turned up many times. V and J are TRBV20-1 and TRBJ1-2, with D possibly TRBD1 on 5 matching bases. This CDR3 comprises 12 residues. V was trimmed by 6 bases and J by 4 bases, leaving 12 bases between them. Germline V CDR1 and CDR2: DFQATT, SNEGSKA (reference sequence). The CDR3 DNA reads TGCAGTGCCACTGGGACCTCCTATGGCTACACCTTC. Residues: CSATGTSYGYTF.

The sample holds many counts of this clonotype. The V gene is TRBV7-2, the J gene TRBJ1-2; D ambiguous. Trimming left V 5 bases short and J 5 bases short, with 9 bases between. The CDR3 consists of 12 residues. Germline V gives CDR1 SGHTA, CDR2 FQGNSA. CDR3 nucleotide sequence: TGTGCCAGCAGCCCTATACAATATGGCTACACCTTC. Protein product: CASSPIQYGYTF.

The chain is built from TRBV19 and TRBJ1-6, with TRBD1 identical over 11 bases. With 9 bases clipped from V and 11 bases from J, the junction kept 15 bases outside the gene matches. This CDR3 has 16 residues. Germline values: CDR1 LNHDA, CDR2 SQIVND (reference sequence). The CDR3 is CASHRTAGQGEAPLHF. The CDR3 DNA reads TGTGCCAGCCACAGAACGGCGGGACAGGGGGAGGCACCCCTCCACTTT. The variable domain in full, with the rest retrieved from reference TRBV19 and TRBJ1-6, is DGGITQSPKYLFRKEGQNVTLSCEQNLNHDAMYWYRQDPGQGLRLIYYSQIVNDFQKGDIAEGYSVSREKKESFPLTVTSAQKNPTAFYLCASHRTAGQGEAPLHFGNGTRLTVT.

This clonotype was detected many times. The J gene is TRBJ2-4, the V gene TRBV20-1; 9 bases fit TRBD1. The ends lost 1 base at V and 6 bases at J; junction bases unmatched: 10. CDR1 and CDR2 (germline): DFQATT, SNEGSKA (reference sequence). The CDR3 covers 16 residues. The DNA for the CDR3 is TGCAGTGCTAGAGCTCTGGGGACAGGGAGTGTAAACATTCAGTACTTC. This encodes CSARALGTGSVNIQYF.

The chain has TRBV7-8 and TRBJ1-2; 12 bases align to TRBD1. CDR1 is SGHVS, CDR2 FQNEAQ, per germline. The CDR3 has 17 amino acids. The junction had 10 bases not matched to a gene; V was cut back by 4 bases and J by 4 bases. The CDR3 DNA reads TGTGCCAGCAGCTCCGGGACAGGGGGCGCTCCGGGCTATGGCTACACCTTC. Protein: CASSSGTGGAPGYGYTF.

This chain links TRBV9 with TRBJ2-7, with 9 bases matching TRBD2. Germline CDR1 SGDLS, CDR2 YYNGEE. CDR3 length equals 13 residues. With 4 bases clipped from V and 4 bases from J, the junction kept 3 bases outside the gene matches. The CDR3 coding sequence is TGTGCCAGCAGCCACAGCGGGAGGTACGAGCAGTACTTC. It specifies CASSHSGRYEQYF.